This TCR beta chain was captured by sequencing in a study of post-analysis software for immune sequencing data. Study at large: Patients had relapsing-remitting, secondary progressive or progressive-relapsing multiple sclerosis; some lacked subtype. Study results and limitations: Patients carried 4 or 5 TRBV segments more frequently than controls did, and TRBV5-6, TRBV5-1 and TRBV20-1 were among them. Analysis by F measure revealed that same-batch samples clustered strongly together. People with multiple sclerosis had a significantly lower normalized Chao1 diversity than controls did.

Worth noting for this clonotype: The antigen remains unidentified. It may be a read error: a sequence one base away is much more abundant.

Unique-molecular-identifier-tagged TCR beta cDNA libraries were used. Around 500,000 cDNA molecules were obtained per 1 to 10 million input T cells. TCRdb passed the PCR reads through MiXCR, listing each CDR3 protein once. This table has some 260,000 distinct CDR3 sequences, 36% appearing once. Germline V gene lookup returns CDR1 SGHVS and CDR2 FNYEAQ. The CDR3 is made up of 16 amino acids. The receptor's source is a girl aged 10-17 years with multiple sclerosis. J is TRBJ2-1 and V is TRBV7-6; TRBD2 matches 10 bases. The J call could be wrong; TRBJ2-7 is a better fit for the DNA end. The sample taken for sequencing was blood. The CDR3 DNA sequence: TGTGCCAGCAGCTCGACCGGGACTAGCGTCTACAATGAGCAGTACTTC. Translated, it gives CASSSTGTSVYNEQYF.